This T cell receptor beta chain stems from a study of blood T cell repertoires in COVID-19. Background on the study: Both acute and convalescent COVID-19 samples were obtained from the United States, Italy and Spain. Sources were T cells, B-cell-depleted T cells, or PBMCs; the material itself was cDNA or gDNA.

This clone was detected once. Original methodology: Reference gene primer amplification yielded estimated nucleated cell counts. Profiled with immunoSEQ multiplex PCR; TCRdb holds only in-frame clones, not every one. That table is the source of V, J and clone size, and D and trimming were worked out from the DNA. This sample carries a few hundred thousand clones, over 80% of them seen once, and the ten largest clones take about 2%. CDR3 size: 15 residues. CDR1 is MNHEY and CDR2 is SVGAGI in the germline V gene. Trimming removed 6 bases at V and 1 base at J, with 16 bases between. Specimen: peripheral blood. The V gene is TRBV6-5, the J gene TRBJ2-7; maybe TRBD1 (5 bases). The receptor comes from a young man who had recovered from COVID-19. The CDR3 region has the DNA TGTGCCAGCAGCCTGATCTGGGGCCTGTCCTACGAGCAGTACTTC. Encoded protein: CASSLIWGLSYEQYF.